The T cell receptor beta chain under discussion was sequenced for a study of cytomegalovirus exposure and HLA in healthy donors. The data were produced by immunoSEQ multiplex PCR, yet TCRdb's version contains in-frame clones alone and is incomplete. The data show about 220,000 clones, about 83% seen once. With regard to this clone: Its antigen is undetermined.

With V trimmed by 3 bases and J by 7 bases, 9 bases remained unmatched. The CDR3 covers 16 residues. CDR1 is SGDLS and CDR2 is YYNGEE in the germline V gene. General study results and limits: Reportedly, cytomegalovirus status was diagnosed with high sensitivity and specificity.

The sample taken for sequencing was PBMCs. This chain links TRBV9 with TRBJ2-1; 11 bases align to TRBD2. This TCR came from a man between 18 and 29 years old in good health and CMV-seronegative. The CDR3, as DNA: TGTGCCAGCAGCGCACCCGGTAGCGGGGGGGCTAATGAGCAGTTCTTC. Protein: CASSAPGSGGANEQFF.